Presented here are 10 T cell receptor beta chains from one specimen sequenced in a study of neurological immune-mediated disorders. In TCRdb, the 5' RACE reads were re-called with MiXCR into one record per CDR3 protein. The top ten hold roughly 1.4% of the sample, which has about 50,000 distinct CDR3 sequences, over 5.5% seen once. The sample taken for sequencing was CD4+ T cells from blood. These receptors all stem from a woman younger than 30 with multiple sclerosis.

The sample holds many counts of this clonotype. The rearrangement joins TRBV7-6 to TRBJ2-7, with D possibly being TRBD2 (5 bases). This CDR3 spans 22 amino acids. The V end lost 1 base, the J end lost 3 bases, and 34 bases lay between the germline ends. The germline V gene encodes CDR1 SGHVS and CDR2 FNYEAQ. DNA for the CDR3: TGTGCCAGCAGCTTAGTGCTGAACAAAATCCGGTGTCTAGCCCGAAATTTCTACGAGCAGTACGTC. This sequence encodes CASSLVLNKIRCLARNFYEQYV.

There are many counts of this clonotype. The chain's CDR3 is CATSRDNGRGEAFF. The CDR3 region has the DNA TGTGCCACCAGCAGAGATAACGGGCGGGGGGAAGCTTTCTTT. The V call is TRBV15, the J call TRBJ1-1; D perhaps matches TRBD1 (5 bases). The CDR3 runs 14 residues. Trimming took off 0 bases at V and 8 bases at J, with 13 bases between the two ends. The germline gives CDR1 LNHNV, CDR2 YYDKDF (reference sequence). The whole variable domain, remainder taken from reference TRBV15 and TRBJ1-1, is DAMVIQNPRYQVTQFGKPVTLSCSQTLNHNVMYWYQQKSSQAPKLLFHYYDKDFNNEADTPDNFQSRRPNTSFCFLDIRSPGLGDTAMYLCATSRDNGRGEAFFGQGTRLTVV.

As concerns this clonotype: The DNA is omitted, as the CDR3 cannot be located on it reliably, and the CDR3 follows TCRdb's listing. J is TRBJ1-1 and V is TRBV29-1; no check of the table's D call, TRBD1, against the DNA was made. Germline CDR1 SQVTM, CDR2 ANQGSEA. The CDR3 length is 12 residues, termini included. The CDR3 sequence: CSVATGNTESLF.

This clonotype was detected ten times or more. This chain uses TRBV7-8 with TRBJ2-1, with 15 nucleotides matching TRBD2. The CDR3 length is 17 residues. Germline values: CDR1 SGHVS, CDR2 FQNEAQ. After removal of 3 bases from V and 9 bases from J, the junction contained 9 bases not matched to a gene. CDR3 residues: CASSFLGLAGGPVEQFF. The CDR3 nucleotides are TGTGCCAGCAGCTTTCTCGGACTAGCGGGAGGGCCGGTTGAGCAGTTCTTC.

The CDR3 reads CASSDVGRGYEQYF. CDR3 nucleotides: TGTGCCAGCAGTGACGTAGGAAGGGGTTACGAGCAGTACTTC. The V and J genes are TRBV2 and TRBJ2-7; D possibly corresponds to TRBD1 (5 bases). CDR3 length: 14 residues. V gave up 3 bases and J gave up 4 bases, with 13 bases separating them. Germline values: CDR1 SNHLY, CDR2 FYNNEI.

The table lists this clonotype with many counts. This sequence joins TRBV7-6 and TRBJ1-2; possibly TRBD1 for D (6 bases). CDR3 size: 18 residues. The germline V gene encodes CDR1 SGHVS and CDR2 FNYEAQ. The germline V and J ends were trimmed by 1 base and 0 bases, with 18 bases remaining between them. The DNA for the CDR3 is TGTGCCAGCAGCTTAGGTCCCTTGAAGGGGGAAGCTAACTATGGCTACACCTTC. Its protein is CASSLGPLKGEANYGYTF.

At least ten counts were recorded for this clonotype. This chain joins TRBV18 and TRBJ1-1, with D possibly matching TRBD1 (5 bases). Germline loops: CDR1 KGHSH, CDR2 LQKENI. CDR3 length: 15 residues. With 3 bases removed from V and 3 bases from J, the gap between germline ends came to 14 bases. In nucleotides, the CDR3 is TGTGCCAGCTCACCCTGGACAAGCAAGGACACTGAAGCTTTCTTT. Its translation: CASSPWTSKDTEAFF.

This clonotype came up many times. V is TRBV3-1 and J is TRBJ2-5, with D tentatively TRBD1 (5 bases). CDR3 length: 13 residues. Germline CDR1 reads LGHDT; CDR2 reads YNNKEL (reference sequence). Trimming removed 8 bases at V and 5 bases at J, with 15 bases between. The CDR3 DNA reads as TGTGCCAGCGGGGCAAAAGGCAGGGAGACCCAGTACTTC. As protein: CASGAKGRETQYF.

This clonotype has ten or more counts. The chain uses TRBV20-1 and TRBJ2-1; no clear D. The CDR3 loop spans 12 amino acids. In germline, CDR1 is DFQATT, CDR2 SNEGSKA (reference sequence). Trimming stripped 1 base from V and 0 bases from J, with 1 base between. The CDR3 protein is CSARGSYNEQFF. The CDR3 nucleotides are TGCAGTGCTAGAGGCTCCTACAATGAGCAGTTCTTC.

This clonotype was seen repeatedly, ten times or more. The rearrangement links TRBV5-1 to TRBJ1-2, with unresolved D. This CDR3 is 13 amino acids long. Trimming removed 0 bases at V and 4 bases at J, with 7 bases between. The germline CDR1 and CDR2 sequences are SGHRS and YFSETQ. The CDR3 protein is CASSLEASYGYTF. The CDR3, as DNA: TGCGCCAGCAGCTTGGAGGCCAGCTATGGCTACACCTTC.